The 14 T cell receptor beta chains in this list originate from one sample, sequenced in a study of spatial heterogeneity in lung cancer. Overall study findings and caveats: Tracking of tumor mutation counts was seen in expanded intratumoral alpha and beta TCR counts.

What these receptors recognize is not known. Time point in this sample: sample taken at primary tumor resection. Via MiXCR, TCRdb re-called the 5' RACE reads, giving one row per CDR3 protein. Of 20,000 to 30,000 distinct CDR3 sequences in the sample, roughly 8.6% were seen once. The specimen comprised lung tumor tissue, sampled at surgery. These receptors all stem from a male donor with early-stage non-small cell lung cancer.

This clonotype is labeled as medium-sized. The chain joins TRBV7-6 to TRBJ2-1; 10 bases match TRBD2. V shed 5 bases, J shed 7 bases, and the junction held 11 bases outside the gene matches. Germline V lookup: CDR1 SGHVS, CDR2 FNYEAQ. The CDR3 contains 16 residues. In DNA form, the CDR3 reads TGTGCCAGCAGCACCATATTTAGCGGGGGGTCAAATGAGCAGTTCTTC. Protein sequence: CASSTIFSGGSNEQFF.

This clonotype has ten or more counts. The J gene is TRBJ2-6, the V gene TRBV14; TRBD1 matches 7 bases. Trimming at V came to 2 bases and at J to 0 bases, leaving 7 bases not matched to a gene. Germline V lookup: CDR1 SGHDN, CDR2 FVKESK. There are 18 residues in the CDR3. The CDR3, as DNA: TGTGCCAGCAGCCAAATTCTGGGACAGAGCTCTGGGGCCAACGTCCTGACTTTC. As protein: CASSQILGQSSGANVLTF.

This clonotype was seen ten or more times. The chain joins TRBV7-9 to TRBJ1-5; D is undetermined. The V and J ends lost 1 base and 5 bases respectively, with 9 bases between them. The CDR3 totals 14 residues. Germline CDR1 is SEHNR and CDR2 is FQNEAQ (reference sequence). CDR3 loop: CASSLGSVDQPQHF. CDR3 nucleotide sequence: TGTGCCAGCAGCTTAGGTAGTGTCGATCAGCCCCAGCATTTT.

This clonotype was seen ten or more times. J is TRBJ2-6 and V is TRBV5-8, with D uncertain. Germline assignment: CDR1 SGHTS and CDR2 YDEGEE. CDR3 length: 15 amino acids. V lost 4 bases and J lost 1, with 9 bases in between. The CDR3 bases are TGTGCCAGCAGCCCTCCCGGGTCTGGGGCCAACGTCCTGACTTTC. This codes for CASSPPGSGANVLTF.

This clonotype was picked up many times. The chain carries TRBV6-5 and TRBJ2-5, with D maybe TRBD2 (5 bases). Trimming removed 4 bases from V and 4 bases from J, with 13 bases in between. Looked up from germline, CDR1 is MNHEY and CDR2 is SVGAGI. The CDR3 is 14 residues long. CDR3: CASSFNMGAETQYF. CDR3 nucleotides: TGTGCCAGCAGTTTCAACATGGGAGCAGAGACCCAGTACTTC.

This clonotype was seen a few times. The V gene is TRBV7-2, the J gene TRBJ2-7; D is undetermined. Germline assignment: CDR1 SGHTA and CDR2 FQGNSA. V lost 1 base and J 5 bases, leaving 9 bases between the germline ends. CDR3 size: 13 residues. The CDR3 bases are TGTGCCAGCAGCTTAGTATATACGGACGAGCAGTACTTC. Its translation is CASSLVYTDEQYF. The full variable domain, in which reference TRBV7-2 and TRBJ2-7 provide the parts outside the CDR3, is GAGVSQSPSNKVTEKGKDVELRCDPISGHTALYWYRQSLGQGLEFLIYFQGNSAPDKSGLPSDRFSAERTGGSVSTLTIQRTQQEDSAVYLCASSLVYTDEQYFGPGTRLTVT.

This clonotype was recorded a few times. V and J are TRBV6-5 and TRBJ1-5; D uncertain. The CDR3 has 14 amino acids. V was pared by 0 bases and J by 6 bases, with 9 bases between. Germline values: CDR1 MNHEY, CDR2 SVGAGI. Written as DNA, the CDR3 is TGTGCCAGCAGTTACTCGAGGCAAGTTCAGCCCCAGCATTTT. It codes for CASSYSRQVQPQHF.

This clonotype was picked up a small number of times. This chain links TRBV28 with TRBJ2-1; 15 bases map to TRBD2. The germline CDR1 and CDR2 sequences are MDHEN and SYDVKM. V gave up 5 bases and J gave up 4 bases; unmatched junction bases: 12. The CDR3 length is 19 residues. As DNA, the CDR3 is TGTGCCAGCAGTCTTGCCGGACTAGCGGGAGGGCGATATTACAATGAGCAGTTCTTC. This codes for CASSLAGLAGGRYYNEQFF.

This clonotype came up once. The chain carries TRBV4-2 and TRBJ2-1; 7 bases fit TRBD1. CDR3 length: 14 amino acids. Germline loops: CDR1 LGHNA, CDR2 YNFKEQ. The V segment lost 4 bases and the J segment 3 bases; nucleotides outside the gene matches: 3. The CDR3 protein is CASSPTGFYNEQFF. The CDR3 nucleotides read TGTGCCAGCAGCCCGACAGGGTTCTACAATGAGCAGTTCTTC.

This clonotype turned up a few times. This chain joins TRBV18 and TRBJ1-1; the D is unclear. Germline V gene data show CDR1 as KGHSH and CDR2 as LQKENI. Trimming cost V 5 bases and J 8 bases, with 9 bases left between them. CDR3 length: 11 residues. The CDR3 is CASSSAGEAFF. CDR3 DNA: TGTGCCAGCTCATCCGCGGGAGAAGCTTTCTTT.

The table lists this clonotype with many counts. The V and J genes are TRBV5-1 and TRBJ2-5; unclear D gene. Germline assignment: CDR1 SGHRS and CDR2 YFSETQ. Between the trimmed V and J ends, which lost 0 bases and 7 bases, there was a span of 13 bases. The CDR3 covers 14 residues. The CDR3 region is CASSLGAAVGTQYF. For the CDR3, the DNA is TGCGCCAGCAGCTTGGGGGCTGCGGTCGGGACCCAGTACTTC.

This clonotype was seen ten or more times. The chain is built from TRBV5-1 and TRBJ2-3; D gene ambiguous. The length of the CDR3 is 14 residues. Germline V lookup: CDR1 SGHRS, CDR2 YFSETQ. V lost 4 bases, J lost 2 bases, and 11 bases lay in between. The CDR3 bases are TGCGCCAGCAGCCCAGGTGCGGCCACAGATACGCAGTATTTT. Translation: CASSPGAATDTQYF.

The table lists this clonotype with many counts. The chain is built from TRBV18 and TRBJ2-5; D gene ambiguous. CDR1 and CDR2 (germline): KGHSH, LQKENI. The CDR3 contains 12 residues. Trimming took 0 bases from V and 3 from J, leaving 2 bases between them. CDR3 sequence reads: CASSPPKETQYF. Written as DNA, the CDR3 is TGTGCCAGCTCACCACCAAAAGAGACCCAGTACTTC.

This clonotype was seen a few times. The chain couples TRBV7-9 to TRBJ2-7; 8 positions agree with TRBD1. Germline trimming cut 5 bases from V and 3 bases from J; bases unmatched to any gene: 6. In germline, CDR1 is SEHNR, CDR2 FQNEAQ (reference sequence). The CDR3 has 14 residues. The CDR3 DNA follows: TGTGCCAGCAGCAAAGGACAGGGCAGCTACGAGCAGTACTTC. Protein product: CASSKGQGSYEQYF. Full variable domain (rest looked up from reference TRBV7-9 and TRBJ2-7): DTGVSQNPRHKITKRGQNVTFRCDPISEHNRLYWYRQTLGQGPEFLTYFQNEAQLEKSRLLSDRFSAERPKGSFSTLEIQRTEQGDSAMYLCASSKGQGSYEQYFGPGTRLTVT.